This TCR beta chain was identified during a study of blood T cell repertoires in COVID-19 (dated by TCRdb to 2020 to 2022). The study in broad terms: The collaborator samples originated in the United States, Italy and Spain and spanned the acute and convalescent phases of COVID-19. The material from the prospective study consisted of cDNA or gDNA derived from T cells, B-cell-depleted T cells, or PBMCs. The dataset comprised deeply sampled blood TCRbeta repertoires from subjects exposed to, actively infected with, or recovered from COVID-19. The repertoires were released in a freely available public database intended as a resource for research on the immune response to SARS-CoV-2. Samples were obtained from the ongoing ImmuneRACE study (first 160 participants) and from about 1,300 subjects provided by 6 global collaborators. Nearly every sample came with metadata listing a de-identified subject ID, COVID-19 status, age in years and sex. HLA class I and class II types, where available, came from metadata supplied by the sample provider rather than from assay-based typing. Beyond this particular receptor, the publication reports: How much clinical and demographic metadata was included differed by source and by participant, and the metadata was provided uncurated.

A distance of 9 bases separates the germline ends of V and J, which lose 4 bases and 1 base respectively. The CDR3 runs 14 residues from the cysteine to the phenylalanine. Only CDR3 DNA is held: 42 bases, read in frame from base 1. CDR1 and CDR2 are drawn from the germline V gene: SGDLS, YYNGEE. Ten or more counts support this clone. This receptor's antigen is unknown. There are no base qualities to consult, and no much larger clone falls within one base. In the prospective study, participants were about 18 to 100 years old, resided in 24 geographic areas of the United States, and were enrolled through a virtual design. In the prospective study, cohorts were assigned on the basis of participant-reported clinical history obtained from a screening survey and a study questionnaire. Recovered participants in ImmuneRACE Cohort 3 were defined by two consecutive negative NP/OP PCR tests, clearance by a healthcare professional, or resolution of symptoms. Each participant in the prospective study had whole blood, serum and a nasopharyngeal or oropharyngeal swab collected by mobile phlebotomists. Participants in the prospective study had the option to provide additional blood draws and questionnaires over an approximately 2-month period. Blood samples from the prospective study were shipped frozen or at room temperature prior to DNA extraction.

TCRbeta CDR3 regions were amplified from genomic DNA by means of the immunoSEQ Assay, a bias-controlled multiplex PCR. Processing in the source paper ran as follows. The number of nucleated cells in each sample was estimated from the amplification of reference gene primers within the assay. To quantify the absolute abundance of each unique TCRbeta CDR3 rearrangement, sequence reads were collapsed and filtered. For each sample, productive Simpson clonality was calculated as the square root of Simpson's diversity index across productive rearrangements. TCRdb retrieved this table from immuneACCESS and kept in-frame rearrangements only. Not all clones are present; in checked studies, unresolved V genes account for under half, and no reason is known for the remainder. V and J calls and clone size follow that table, whereas D and trimming were derived from the DNA. The sample table lists 270,000 or so clones, 84% of them with a count of one. The biggest ten clones account for around 3.7% of the sample.

Sequences were obtained from PBMCs or T cells enriched from blood (not recorded which). This TCR derives from a man aged 50 to 59 who had recovered from COVID-19. This chain joins TRBV9 to TRBJ2-1; possibly the D gene is TRBD1, per 6 matching bases. In nucleotide form, the sequence is TGTGCCAGCAGCTCGGACAGTTCCTACAATGAGCAGTTCTTC. This translates into CASSSDSSYNEQFF.